Reported below is one T cell receptor beta chain. Its antigen is unknown. The sample holds no much larger clone one base away, and base qualities are not on file. These data originate in a study of cytomegalovirus exposure and HLA in healthy donors (dated 2017 in TCRdb). Turning to the overall study: In an earlier analysis of around 540 of the donors, 276 Gb of sequence data and some 120 million unique TCR beta sequences from 150 million to 200 million T cells were reported. High-throughput TCR immunosequencing, statistical association of individual TCRs with disease status, and machine learning were combined to predict cytomegalovirus infection status. A separate validation cohort of about 110 different subjects was used in addition to the approximately 700-subject first cohort. An early release covering roughly 640 HLA-typed donors comprised about 300 gigabases of sequencing data and tens of millions of unique TCR sequences. Among the roughly 410 genotyped donors, about 83% belonged to the genetic ancestry cluster associated with self-reported Caucasian donors. A later genetic analysis used genome-wide SNP genotypes for about 60% of the 666 donors, treating that subset as a discovery cohort. Donor age, sex, ethnicity and CMV serostatus were collected together with the repertoire data. Rather than using new phenotypic data, the later analysis identified candidate immune exposures from TCR beta sequences and from how often those sequences occurred across donors. Every discovery cohort repertoire had been produced on one sequencing platform. A later analysis re-examined previously published TCR beta repertoires from 610 or so donors and added high-resolution HLA genotyping to investigate patterns of TCR occurrence. The study aimed to test whether cataloging public T cell receptors could reveal signatures of past pathogen exposure. Typing coverage varied by locus: roughly 629-640 donors for A, B, C, DRB1 and DQB1; approximately 500 for DQA1; around 570 for DPA1; more than 450 for DPB1. An earlier analysis of approximately 630 of the donors applied high-throughput TCR beta sequencing to assess whether each TCR beta V gene segment acted as functional or pseudogenic. Using immunosequencing, the study profiled T cell repertoires from around 670 subjects and related those repertoires to cytomegalovirus serostatus. HLA typing covered class I and class II loci at four-digit resolution. A handful of DR-DQ haplotypes were handled as single units for association and clustering because linkage in the cohort was strong. Among some 400 genotyped donors of the cohort, an average of around 220,000 unique TCR beta nucleotide sequences was sequenced per donor, of which roughly 18% were non-productive. Overall study outcomes, separate from this receptor: Compared with the approximately 720-donor mean, donors in an Asian-associated ancestry cluster had fewer N-insertions in productive TCRs, according to a later genetic analysis. The authors suggested that the approach could potentially be extended to other disease states and immunological phenotypes. Compared with equally common non-associated chains, HLA-associated TCR beta chains in a later analysis were more clonally expanded and had lower generation probabilities. A total of 150 or so TCR beta chains were listed by the study as associated with cytomegalovirus. Immune exposure information for the cohort was limited to CMV serostatus. In a later genetic analysis, a missense DCLRE1C variant was associated with V-gene and J-gene trimming of TCR beta chains, and the association was replicated in an independent cohort. Most TCR sequences were observed very rarely across donors, whereas some public TCRs were present in many individuals. Strong co-occurrence of HLA alleles, especially DR and DQ, made assigning TCR associations to individual alleles difficult. A group of highly shared sequence variants was considered likely to be a technical artifact of the sequencing pipeline. HLA typing was unavailable for some donors at each locus, so association tests used only the typed subset. Specific HLA alleles were associated with 15,000 to 20,000 TCR beta sequences at a false discovery rate of 0.05 in a later analysis. Several of the top co-occurrence clusters appeared to be linked to parvovirus B19, influenza, CMV and Epstein-Barr virus, according to a later analysis. In a later analysis, TCR association rates were found to vary across HLA loci, with the most associated TCRs seen for DRB1 alleles and the fewest for HLA-C alleles. Broadly in line with IMGT annotations, most TCR beta V segments showed up in productive rearrangements about 90% or about 30% of the time in an earlier analysis of about 500 of the donors. The classifier was reported to diagnose cytomegalovirus status with high specificity and sensitivity in both the original and validation cohorts. Three of the identified cytomegalovirus-associated TCR beta chains were confirmed in vitro to be specific for cytomegalovirus antigens. A later analysis found that most CMV-associated TCR beta chains appeared HLA-restricted, with HLA associations seemingly driven largely by CMV exposure. Linkage disequilibrium might explain the correlated functional status among segregating V segments, but an unknown experimental factor could not be excluded. Presence/absence analyses assumed roughly uniform sequencing depth across donors, an assumption that may not hold. In this cohort, only TCR beta chains were sequenced, and detectable features were limited by the absence of alpha or paired-chain data. The earlier analysis of some 560 of the donors excluded fewer than 20 rarely observed V segments, including chromosome 9 orphons, because counts were too low. A further reported finding was that TCR beta sequences accurately predicted the HLA-A and HLA-B alleles for most subjects in the first cohort.

The cohort comprised some 730 healthy bone marrow donors. At the time of sampling, every cohort member was nominally healthy, though immune exposures that went unrecorded were likely present. The donor tested CMV seropositive and was one of the 289 seropositive cohort members. A peripheral blood sample was provided by each donor, and peripheral blood mononuclear cells were used for TCR beta sequencing. Genomic DNA extraction from the blood cell samples was performed with the Qiagen DNeasy Blood Extraction Kit. Libraries were built with the immunoSEQ multiplex PCR assay. The multiplex PCR relied on a mix of 60 forward primers for TCR Vbeta segments and 13 reverse primers for TCR Jbeta segments. A multiplex PCR assay on genomic DNA amplified the CDR3 region of rearranged TCR beta genes. The Illumina HiSeq System was used to sequence the amplified TCR beta libraries as 87-base-pair reads. Per the original workflow: In a later analysis, 80 million or so unique TCR beta chains were counted across the approximately 640 repertoires, and approximately 11 million of these chains were shared by at least two donors. Raw reads were error-corrected and collapsed into unique sequences by a nearest-neighbor algorithm in which closely related sequences were merged to remove PCR and sequencing errors. Alignment of CDR3 sequences to IMGT reference sequences was used to assign V, D and J gene segments. For a sequence to be retained, at least a six-nucleotide match to both a V gene segment and a J gene segment was required. A rearrangement was called productive if the CDR3 had no stop codons and remained in frame with V and J, and every other rearrangement was called non-productive. CDR3 was defined according to IMGT convention as the region running from the second conserved V-encoded cysteine to the conserved J-encoded phenylalanine. The earlier analysis of some 540 of the donors excluded any sequence lacking an unambiguous match to a single V gene segment. In an earlier analysis of 587 of the donors, V segments were called functional above 56.7% productive rearrangements and were called segregating when the between-donor standard deviation exceeded 5%. A statistical classification framework was built for diagnosing cytomegalovirus status from the catalog of TCR beta chain sequences. In a later analysis, V and J genes were assigned by comparing TCR nucleotide sequences against IMGT/GENE-DB human TR gene sequences. The TCRdist pipeline was used in a later analysis to assign CDR3 sequences and most-parsimonious VDJ recombination scenarios. A later analysis defined each TCR beta chain by its CDR3 amino acid sequence plus V-gene family, and excluded reads lacking a unique V-gene family. A later analysis removed nearly 600 highly shared, low-generation-probability nucleotide sequences to deal with suspected cross-contamination and a sequencing artifact. In a later analysis, a clonal expansion index was calculated for each public chain from normalized within-repertoire ranks of inferred template counts. A later analysis computed generation probabilities with a VDJ recombination model fitted to out-of-frame rearrangements, and checked the results against IGoR. Hypergeometric tests were used in a later analysis to score TCR-TCR, TCR-HLA and TCR-CMV co-occurrence, with a repertoire-size bias correction applied to the TCR pairs. False discovery rates were estimated in a later analysis by permuting HLA or CMV assignments 20 times. In a later analysis, co-occurring TCRs were grouped using DBSCAN, with TCRdist sequence similarity added in when clustering inside HLA-allele-positive subsets. Repertoires with fewer than 30,000 or more than 120,000 public chains were left out of co-occurrence clustering, as were a handful of repertoires with anomalous nucleotide sharing. The source is immuneACCESS, and TCRdb retained only in-frame sequences with V and J called. Part of the clones is not carried over; for the studies checked, unresolved V genes explain less than half of this, and the remainder is unexplained. V and J calls and clone size are as listed in that table; D and trimming were resolved from the DNA. For this sample the table gives more than 95,000 clones, of which 76% were detected only once. The ten largest clones capture 7% to 10% of the sample.

This receptor was taken from a man between 40 and 49 years old in good health and CMV-seropositive. What was sequenced was PBMCs.

The CDR3 in this case is CGSTGAGGETQYF. The DNA sequence is as follows: TGTGGGTCGACGGGGGCGGGAGGGGAGACCCAGTACTTC. The sequence links TRBV6-6 to TRBJ2-5, with 9 middle bases fitting TRBD2. From the cysteine up to the phenylalanine, the CDR3 has a length of 13 residues. The retained sequence is limited to the CDR3, 39 bases, with the frame set at the first base. From a lookup of the germline V gene (reference sequence), CDR1 and CDR2 are MNHNY and SVGAGI.